Listed below are T cell receptor beta chains from one sample, sequenced in a study of OX40 agonist ivuxolimab in advanced cancers. Sequenced by immunoSEQ multiplex PCR; TCRdb stores in-frame clones only, minus some. The sample includes tens of thousands of clones, almost 90% seen only once; the top ten take roughly 4.4%. The input for sequencing was CD4+ or CD8+ T cells sorted from blood, taken in a trial of the OX40 agonist ivuxolimab. These receptors originate from an adult with an advanced solid tumor such as melanoma, head and neck, liver or kidney cancer. CDR3s include the opening cysteine and the closing phenylalanine or tryptophan. Fields, in order: clone size, J gene, CDR3 length, D gene, V gene, CDR3 protein, CDR3 DNA. A D gene is named only where the DNA matches it firmly. Only part of the rows carry a size: once, few, many, or a class if the clone is expanded.

abundance: -; j_gene: TRBJ2-7; len: 17; d_gene: TRBD1; v_gene: TRBV28; CDR3aa: CASSFWELDRGPGEQYF; CDR3nt: TGTGCCAGCAGTTTTTGGGAACTGGACAGGGGGCCGGGTGAGCAGTACTTC
abundance: -; j_gene: TRBJ1-2; len: 13; d_gene: TRBD1; v_gene: TRBV5-1; CDR3aa: CASSQGQIYGYTF; CDR3nt: TGCGCCAGCAGCCAGGGACAGATTTATGGCTACACCTTC
abundance: once; j_gene: TRBJ1-1; len: 19; d_gene: -; v_gene: TRBV7-9; CDR3aa: CASSPRPRGGSGSNTEAFF; CDR3nt: TGTGCCAGCAGCCCCAGACCTAGGGGGGGCAGTGGGTCGAACACTGAAGCTTTCTTT
abundance: -; j_gene: TRBJ2-2; len: 17; d_gene: TRBD2; v_gene: TRBV5-1; CDR3aa: CASSLQPGGPNTGELFF; CDR3nt: TGCGCCAGCAGCTTGCAACCGGGAGGGCCTAACACCGGGGAGCTGTTTTTT
abundance: -; j_gene: TRBJ2-5; len: 13; d_gene: TRBD1; v_gene: TRBV29-1; CDR3aa: CSGDGTGEETQYF; CDR3nt: TGCAGCGGGGACGGGACAGGGGAAGAGACCCAGTACTTC
abundance: -; j_gene: TRBJ2-5; len: 13; d_gene: -; v_gene: TRBV7-3; CDR3aa: CASSLGRQETQYF; CDR3nt: TGTGCCAGCAGCTTAGGGCGGCAAGAGACCCAGTACTTC
abundance: -; j_gene: TRBJ2-3; len: 15; d_gene: TRBD2; v_gene: TRBV29-1; CDR3aa: CSVAAGTSGTDTQYF; CDR3nt: TGCAGCGTTGCGGCCGGGACTAGTGGCACAGATACGCAGTATTTT
abundance: -; j_gene: TRBJ2-7; len: 15; d_gene: -; v_gene: TRBV27; CDR3aa: CASSLSGAHPYEQYF; CDR3nt: TGTGCCAGCAGTTTATCGGGGGCGCATCCATACGAGCAGTACTTC
abundance: -; j_gene: TRBJ2-3; len: 15; d_gene: -; v_gene: TRBV11-1; CDR3aa: CASSVGLTSTDTQYF; CDR3nt: TGTGCCAGCAGTGTGGGGTTGACTAGCACAGATACGCAGTATTTT
abundance: -; j_gene: TRBJ2-1; len: 16; d_gene: -; v_gene: TRBV28; CDR3aa: CASTVAGAPSYNEQFF; CDR3nt: TGTGCCAGCACCGTCGCCGGGGCTCCCTCCTACAATGAGCAGTTCTTC
abundance: -; j_gene: TRBJ2-7; len: 17; d_gene: TRBD1; v_gene: TRBV11-2; CDR3aa: CASSLDRDRPLVYEQYF; CDR3nt: TGTGCCAGCAGCTTAGATCGGGACAGACCGTTAGTTTACGAGCAGTACTTC
abundance: -; j_gene: TRBJ1-3; len: 16; d_gene: -; v_gene: TRBV27; CDR3aa: CASSLYPGDSGNTIYF; CDR3nt: TGTGCCAGCAGTTTATATCCGGGAGACTCTGGAAACACCATATATTTT